These 25 T cell receptor beta chains were all obtained from the same sample, sequenced in a study of Ad26.COV2.S vaccination and SARS-CoV-2 variants. Treatment meaning: 19 received Ad26.COV2.S at low or high dose, single or two shots; 5 received placebo; per-sample allocation not given. Specimen acquisition occurred on day 63 following the initial vaccine or placebo injection. Assay used: immunoSEQ multiplex PCR; TCRdb lists only in-frame clones, some missing. The sample holds about 420,000 clones, 85% to 90% seen once. The sequenced sample was peripheral blood, obtained in a trial of Ad26.COV2.S vaccine versus placebo. These receptors came from a person between 18 and 59 years old who received the Ad26.COV2.S COVID-19 vaccine or a placebo.

This clone appeared a single time. The V call is TRBV2, the J call TRBJ1-3; 10 positions agree with TRBD1. Germline-derived CDR1 and CDR2 are SNHLY and FYNNEI. Trimming took 6 bases from V and 4 from J; bases not matched to a gene: 6. This CDR3 spans 15 amino acids. In nucleotides, the CDR3 is TGTGCCAGCAGGGGACAGGGGAGCTCAGGAAACACCATATATTTT. Translating gives CASRGQGSSGNTIYF.

The J gene is TRBJ1-3, the V gene TRBV6-2 or TRBV6-3, with D uncertain. Germline CDR1 MNHEY, CDR2 SVGEGT. The CDR3 has 17 residues. Trimming cost V 5 bases and J 2 bases, with 19 bases left between them. The CDR3 is CASSTRAAGMAGNTIYF. The CDR3 nucleotides read TGTGCCAGCAGTACCCGAGCGGCGGGCATGGCTGGAAACACCATATATTTT.

The chain uses TRBV30 and TRBJ2-2, with D possibly called TRBD1 or TRBD2 (5 bases each). The germline gives CDR1 GTSNPN, CDR2 SVGIG (reference sequence). Trimming took 7 bases from V and 0 from J, leaving 9 bases between them. This CDR3 has 13 residues. The CDR3, as DNA: TGTGCCTATGGGACCCCGAACACCGGGGAGCTGTTTTTT. This sequence encodes CAYGTPNTGELFF.

In nucleotides, the CDR3 is TGTGCCAGCAGCCCCCGTCGTAGGACAGGGGACTACAATGAGCAGTTCTTC. Its protein product is CASSPRRRTGDYNEQFF. The chain employs TRBV7-3 and TRBJ2-1, with TRBD1 matching over 9 bases. The CDR3 runs to 17 residues. The ends lost 5 bases at V and 3 bases at J; junction bases unmatched: 11. Germline assignment: CDR1 SGHTA and CDR2 FQGTGA. The full variable domain, rest sourced from reference TRBV7-3 and TRBJ2-1, is GAGVSQTPSNKVTEKGKYVELRCDPISGHTALYWYRQSLGQGPEFLIYFQGTGAADDSGLPNDRFFAVRPEGSVSTLKIQRTERGDSAVYLCASSPRRRTGDYNEQFFGPGTRLTVL.

Concerning this clone itself: The sample carries other DNA sequences with the same CDR3. CDR3 nucleotides: TGTGCCAGCAGTTACTCGCAGGCCACTGAAGCTTTCTTT. Translating gives CASSYSQATEAFF. The V gene is TRBV6-5, the J gene TRBJ1-1; D is unresolved. Trimming left V 0 bases short and J 4 bases short, with 6 bases between. CDR3 length: 13 amino acids. The germline V gene encodes CDR1 MNHEY and CDR2 SVGAGI.

The chain employs TRBV4-3 and TRBJ2-7, with D perhaps matching TRBD1 or TRBD2 (5 bases each). The CDR3 is 13 amino acids. Germline CDR1 and CDR2: LGHNA and YSLEER. V lost 0 bases to trimming and J lost 4 bases, with 7 bases between them. The CDR3 DNA follows: TGCGCCAGCAGCCAAGAAGAGGGGTACGAGCAGTACTTC. Its protein is CASSQEEGYEQYF.

The chain combines TRBV10-1 with TRBJ2-1; weak D call: TRBD2 (6 bases). Germline V CDR1 and CDR2: WNHNN, SYGVQD (reference sequence). V lost 6 bases to trimming and J lost 8 bases, with 17 bases between them. There are 14 residues in the CDR3. As DNA, the CDR3 is TGCGCCAGCAGCCCGACTAGTTCTAGGGATGAGCAGTTCTTC. As protein: CASSPTSSRDEQFF.

This chain joins TRBV3-1 (or the pseudogene TRBV3-2) and TRBJ2-7; D unresolved. CDR3 length: 15 amino acids. Germline CDR1 reads LGHDT; CDR2 reads YNNKEL (reference sequence). V gave up 1 base and J gave up 3 bases, with 13 bases separating them. The CDR3 loop is CASSQGGTADYEQYF. The CDR3, as DNA: TGTGCCAGCAGCCAAGGAGGAACGGCGGACTACGAGCAGTACTTC.

The V gene is TRBV5-6, the J gene TRBJ1-2; no clear D. V was clipped by 0 bases and J by 6 bases, with 9 bases between them. Germline-derived CDR1 and CDR2 are SGHDT and YYEEEE. CDR3 length: 13 residues. The DNA of the CDR3 is TGTGCCAGCAGCTTGGGATGGAGCCATGGCTACACCTTC. Translating gives CASSLGWSHGYTF.

The rearrangement joins TRBV5-1 to TRBJ2-7, with D perhaps matching TRBD1 (7 bases). This CDR3 region has 15 residues. Germline V CDR1 and CDR2: SGHRS, YFSETQ. V was pared by 5 bases and J by 5 bases, with 20 bases between. The CDR3 reads CASRGGIGGGHEQYF. In DNA form, the CDR3 reads TGCGCCAGCAGGGGTGGGATTGGAGGGGGCCACGAGCAGTACTTC.

J is TRBJ2-7 and V is TRBV9; 8 nucleotides align to TRBD2. CDR1 and CDR2 from the germline V gene are SGDLS and YYNGEE. The CDR3 consists of 18 residues. With V trimmed by 4 bases and J by 0 bases, 15 bases remained unmatched. CDR3: CASSSTGTSGVSSYEQYF. The CDR3 coding sequence is TGTGCCAGCAGCTCCACCGGGACTAGTGGGGTTAGCTCCTACGAGCAGTACTTC.

The V call is TRBV18, the J call TRBJ2-5; D is perhaps TRBD1 or TRBD2 (6 bases each). This CDR3 is 17 amino acids long. V shed 3 bases and J shed 1 base, with 18 bases lying between them. CDR1 and CDR2 (germline): KGHSH, LQKENI. The CDR3 bases are TGTGCCAGCTCACCTTGGGGGGCAGGCAGGGGCCAAGAGACCCAGTACTTC. It is translated as CASSPWGAGRGQETQYF.

The V and J genes are TRBV6-4 and TRBJ1-6; 7 positions match TRBD1. CDR3 length: 18 amino acids. J gave up 0 bases and V 11 bases, and 16 bases lay outside the gene matches. Germline CDR1 reads MRHNA; CDR2 reads SNTAGT. CDR3 bases: TGTGCCGTACCCCCCGGGACAGTGCTTTCCTCCTATAATTCACCCCTCCACTTT. It yields the protein CAVPPGTVLSSYNSPLHF.

The J gene is TRBJ2-7, the V gene TRBV28; 7 nucleotides agree with TRBD1. After removal of 0 bases from V and 2 bases from J, the junction contained 1 base not matched to a gene. The CDR3 length is 14 residues. CDR1 is MDHEN and CDR2 is SYDVKM in the germline V gene. The CDR3 sequence: CASSLWGQTYEQYF. For the CDR3, the DNA is TGTGCCAGCAGTTTATGGGGACAGACCTACGAGCAGTACTTC.

The gene calls are TRBV5-1 and TRBJ1-2, with D uncertain. V shed 4 bases and J shed 4 bases, with 20 bases lying between them. This CDR3 is 16 amino acids long. The germline gives CDR1 SGHRS, CDR2 YFSETQ. The CDR3 region has the DNA TGCGCCAGCAGCGATAAACAAATCCCGAATGCCTATGGCTACACCTTC. Encoded protein: CASSDKQIPNAYGYTF.

The chain employs TRBV6-6 and TRBJ2-5; TRBD1 agrees at 9 bases. Looked up from germline, CDR1 is MNHNY and CDR2 is SVGAGI (reference sequence). The V segment lost 6 bases and the J segment 5 bases; nucleotides outside the gene matches: 4. CDR3 length: 13 residues. The CDR3 DNA reads as TGTGCCAGCAGCCCGGGACAGGGCGAGACCCAGTACTTC. This translates into CASSPGQGETQYF.

This clone came up a few times. The chain links TRBV19 to TRBJ1-5, with D unresolved. Germline CDR1 and CDR2: LNHDA and SQIVND (reference sequence). Trimming left V 10 bases short and J 6 bases short, with 28 bases between. The CDR3 length is 17 residues. The CDR3 DNA reads as TGTGCCACAACCGAAGACCGGGCCCCCCGCCGGGGTCAGCCCCAGCATTTT. Protein product: CATTEDRAPRRGQPQHF.

This clone was seen just once. The rearrangement joins TRBV4-3 to TRBJ2-7; possibly TRBD2 for D (5 bases). There are 16 residues in the CDR3. Germline V gene data show CDR1 as LGHNA and CDR2 as YSLEER. The V and J ends lost 0 bases and 2 bases respectively, with 14 bases between them. This chain's CDR3 is CASSQDHRDGAYEQYF. In DNA form, the CDR3 reads TGCGCCAGCAGCCAAGATCACCGAGACGGGGCCTACGAGCAGTACTTC.

This clone appeared a few times. This rearrangement joins TRBV6-7 to TRBJ1-5, with a tentative D call TRBD1 (6 bases). TRBV6-7 is designated an ORF whose function remains uncertain. This CDR3 comprises 13 residues. Trimming removed 6 bases at V and 4 bases at J, with 10 bases between. CDR3 amino acids: CASSRQGNQPQHF. The CDR3 bases are TGTGCCAGCAGCCGCCAGGGGAATCAGCCCCAGCATTTT.

This chain uses TRBV19 with TRBJ2-6; D might be TRBD1 (6 bases). Trimming left V 3 bases short and J 2 bases short, with 8 bases between. Per germline, CDR1 LNHDA and CDR2 SQIVND (reference sequence). The CDR3 is 15 residues long. DNA for the CDR3: TGTGCCAGTAGTATCAACAGGGCTGGGGCCAACGTCCTGACTTTC. Its translation is CASSINRAGANVLTF.

V usage is TRBV7-9 and J usage is TRBJ2-3; D possibly corresponds to TRBD2 (7 bases). Per the germline V gene, CDR1 is SEHNR and CDR2 is FQNEAQ (reference sequence). Trimming took off 7 bases at V and 4 bases at J, with 15 bases between the two ends. The CDR3 covers 14 residues. In DNA form, the CDR3 reads TGTGCCAGCAATTTCTGGGGGGGCCCAGATACGCAGTATTTT. Its protein is CASNFWGGPDTQYF. The full variable domain, with the rest looked up from reference TRBV7-9 and TRBJ2-3, is DTGVSQNPRHKITKRGQNVTFRCDPISEHNRLYWYRQTLGQGPEFLTYFQNEAQLEKSRLLSDRFSAERPKGSFSTLEIQRTEQGDSAMYLCASNFWGGPDTQYFGPGTRLTVL.

The V gene is TRBV5-1, the J gene TRBJ1-4, with D tentatively TRBD1 (6 bases). The germline V gene encodes CDR1 SGHRS and CDR2 YFSETQ. This CDR3 is 17 amino acids long. Deletions cut 3 bases from V and 4 bases from J, with 19 bases between. The CDR3 region is CASSYTYSQGVNEKLFF. CDR3 nucleotides: TGCGCCAGCAGCTACACTTATTCACAGGGCGTTAATGAAAAACTGTTTTTT.

This chain connects TRBV6-5 to TRBJ2-1; D assignment may be TRBD1 or TRBD2 (5 bases each). The V and J ends lost 7 bases and 6 bases respectively, with 19 bases between them. The CDR3 length is 15 residues. Germline V gives CDR1 MNHEY, CDR2 SVGAGI. CDR3 DNA: TGTGCCAGCAAGGGACGGTTAGTAGTATTCAATGAGCAGTTCTTC. Translating gives CASKGRLVVFNEQFF.

To note about this clone: One end of the junction varies from germline; a read error may be responsible. The J gene is TRBJ2-2, the V gene TRBV7-7; either TRBD1 or TRBD2 may fit D (6 bases each). The CDR3 spans 15 residues. Germline V lookup: CDR1 SSHAT, CDR2 FNYEAQ (reference sequence). DNA of the CDR3: TGTGCTAGCAGTTTAGGGGGGACGAACACCGGGGAGCTGTTTTTT. It yields the protein CASSLGGTNTGELFF.

This clone appeared a single time. The chain employs TRBV5-4 and TRBJ2-7; 8 bases agree with TRBD1. This CDR3 region has 16 residues. J gave up 4 bases and V 3 bases, and 12 bases lay outside the gene matches. Germline values: CDR1 SGHNT, CDR2 YYREEE (reference sequence). The CDR3 reads CASSSGQGRESYEQYF. In nucleotides, the CDR3 is TGTGCCAGCAGCTCTGGACAGGGCAGGGAGTCGTACGAGCAGTACTTC. Full variable domain (rest looked up from reference TRBV5-4 and TRBJ2-7): ETGVTQSPTHLIKTRGQQVTLRCSSQSGHNTVSWYQQALGQGPQFIFQYYREEENGRGNFPPRFSGLQFPNYSSELNVNALELDDSALYLCASSSGQGRESYEQYFGPGTRLTVT.